This T cell receptor beta chain was profiled in a study of cytomegalovirus exposure and HLA in healthy donors. Germline CDR1 GTSNPN, CDR2 SVGIG (reference sequence). This CDR3 region has 16 residues. The V and J ends lost 0 bases and 0 bases respectively, with 12 bases between them. The PCR had 60 Vbeta and 13 Jbeta primers. Data came from immunoSEQ multiplex PCR; TCRdb stores just in-frame clones and leaves some out. The table lists approximately 120,000 clones, roughly 85% of them singletons. With regard to this clone: Its specificity is unknown.

Study-wide results and caveats: It was confirmed in vitro that three of the CMV-associated chains were specific for CMV antigens. The study put under 200 TCR beta chains on its list as cytomegalovirus-associated. An analysis done earlier found most TCR beta V segments productive about 87% or about 30% of the time.

The sequence was collected from a woman younger than 45 in good health and CMV-seropositive. The source material was PBMCs. The V and J genes are TRBV30 and TRBJ1-3; tentative D call: TRBD1 (5 bases). The CDR3 DNA is TGTGCCTGGAGTGTAGGGGCCCTAAGCTCTGGAAACACCATATATTTT. This codes for CAWSVGALSSGNTIYF. The whole variable domain, filled in from reference TRBV30 and TRBJ1-3, reads SQTIHQWPATLVQPVGSPLSLECTVEGTSNPNLYWYRQAAGRGLQLLFYSVGIGQISSEVPQNLSASRPQDRQFILSSKKLLLSDSGFYLCAWSVGALSSGNTIYFGEGSWLTVV.